This is a list of T cell receptor beta chains from one sample in a study of cytomegalovirus exposure and HLA in healthy donors. Repertoires were generated with immunoSEQ multiplex PCR, while TCRdb's copy carries only in-frame clones and drops some. The repertoire consists of 140,000 to 150,000 clones, with about 84% occurring once and the leading ten covering roughly 3.5%. Material for sequencing was PBMCs. Receptor source: a male donor in good health and CMV-seronegative. Both conserved end residues are part of each CDR3. The D gene is left open where the match is weak. The listing skips clone size in some rows; elsewhere it reads once, few, many or a size class.

.,TRBV9,TRBJ2-3,.,TGTGCCAGCAGCGAAGAGAGCAGGTTTGGGACAGATACGCAGTATTTT,CASSEESRFGTDTQYF
.,TRBV7-9,TRBJ1-2,.,TGTGCCAGCAGCTTGTACAGGGATTATGGCTACACCTTC,CASSLYRDYGYTF
.,TRBV6-1,TRBJ2-1,.,TGTGCCAGCAGTGAAGCCCTTAATAACAATGAGCAGTTCTTC,CASSEALNNNEQFF
TRBD1,TRBV27,TRBJ2-5,few,TGTGCCAGCAGTGAGACAGGGGGCGAGGAGACCCAGTACTTC,CASSETGGEETQYF
TRBD2,TRBV7-3,TRBJ2-2,.,TGTGCCAGCAGCTTCATCCCCAGGGAAGGAACTAGCGTTTTCACCGGGGAGCTGTTTTTT,CASSFIPREGTSVFTGELFF
TRBD2,TRBV6-5,TRBJ2-1,.,TGTGCCAGCAGACCGGGACTAATCAATGAGCAGTTCTTC,CASRPGLINEQFF
TRBD1,TRBV6-1,TRBJ2-6,.,TGTGCCAGCAGTGGGACAGGGGGCTCTGGGGCCAACGTCCTGACTTTC,CASSGTGGSGANVLTF
.,TRBV5-1,TRBJ1-1,.,TGCGCCAGTCAGCGAGAGCCTAACACTGAAGCTTTCTTT,CASQREPNTEAFF
.,TRBV27,TRBJ2-7,.,TGTGCCAGCAGTTTATCGGCCCCCTACGAGCAGTACTTC,CASSLSAPYEQYF
TRBD1,TRBV7-6,TRBJ2-2,.,TGTGCCAGCAGCAAAAACCCGGACAGGATCAACACCGGGGAGCTGTTTTTT,CASSKNPDRINTGELFF
.,TRBV18,TRBJ2-5,.,TGTGCCAGCTCACCATCTGACAGGCTAACCCCCTTTGAGACCCAGTACTTC,CASSPSDRLTPFETQYF
.,TRBV7-3,TRBJ2-7,.,TGTGCCAGCAGCCGAACGCGAGACTACGAGCAGTACTTC,CASSRTRDYEQYF
.,TRBV11-2,TRBJ2-3,.,TGTGCCAGCAGCTTAGGTGTGCTAGCCCCAGATACGCAGTATTTT,CASSLGVLAPDTQYF
.,TRBV5-8,TRBJ2-7,.,TGTGCCAGCAGCTTTGCCCGAGGCCCCTTC,CASSFARGPF
.,TRBV5-1,TRBJ1-2,.,TGCGCCAGCAGCTTGGCGGGTATCCCCCGCTATGGCTACACCTTC,CASSLAGIPRYGYTF
.,TRBV7-9,TRBJ2-7,.,TGTGCCAGCTACGAGCAGGGGGGAAACGAGCAGTACTTC,CASYEQGGNEQYF
TRBD2,TRBV28,TRBJ2-7,.,TGTGCCAGCAGTTTGGGTAGACGGAGTCTAGCGGGGCACTACGAGCAGTACTTC,CASSLGRRSLAGHYEQYF
.,TRBV6-5,TRBJ1-5,few,TGTGCCAGCAGTGGTGGCGGGGAGGTTCAGCCCCAGCATTTT,CASSGGGEVQPQHF
TRBD1,TRBV7-6,TRBJ2-2,.,TGTGCCAGCAGCCCGGGACAGCTCTACACCGGGGAGCTGTTTTTT,CASSPGQLYTGELFF
.,TRBV28,TRBJ2-2,.,TGTGCCAGCACCCTCGGGGCATTGGGGGCAACCCACGGGGAGCTGTTTTTT,CASTLGALGATHGELFF
TRBD2,TRBV7-9,TRBJ2-3,.,TGTGCCAGCAGCATTCGCGGGAGAATAGATACGCAGTATTTT,CASSIRGRIDTQYF
TRBD2,TRBV4-1,TRBJ2-5,.,TGCGCCAGCAGCCAAGGGGGGCTAGCGGGCACGCCCCAAGAGACCCAGTACTTC,CASSQGGLAGTPQETQYF
TRBD1,TRBV19,TRBJ2-1,.,TGTGCCAGTAGTATAGTTGGGGCCAGGGGGTACGATGAGCAGTTCTTC,CASSIVGARGYDEQFF
.,TRBV15,TRBJ1-2,.,TGTGCCACCAGCACATCAGGCTGCGGCTACACCTTC,CATSTSGCGYTF
TRBD1,TRBV7-9,TRBJ1-1,.,TGTGCCAGCAGCTTTTGGACAGGGGGCGGCACTGAAGCTTTCTTT,CASSFWTGGGTEAFF
.,TRBV28,TRBJ2-7,.,TGTGCCAGCAGTTTGGAGGCTTCCTACGAGCAGTACTTC,CASSLEASYEQYF